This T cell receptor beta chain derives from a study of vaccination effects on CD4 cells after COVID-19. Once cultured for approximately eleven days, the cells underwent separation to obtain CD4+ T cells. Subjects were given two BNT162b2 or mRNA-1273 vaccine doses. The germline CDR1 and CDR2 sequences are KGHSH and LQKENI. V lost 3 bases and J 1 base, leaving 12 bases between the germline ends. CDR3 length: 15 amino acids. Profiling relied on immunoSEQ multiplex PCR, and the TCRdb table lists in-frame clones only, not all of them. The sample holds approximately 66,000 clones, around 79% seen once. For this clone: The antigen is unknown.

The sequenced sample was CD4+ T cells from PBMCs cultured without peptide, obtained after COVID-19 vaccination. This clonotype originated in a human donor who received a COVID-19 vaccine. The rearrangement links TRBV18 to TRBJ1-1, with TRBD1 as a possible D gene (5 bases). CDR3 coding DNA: TGTGCCAGCTCACCTGACGACGGACAGAACACTGAAGCTTTCTTT. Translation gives CASSPDDGQNTEAFF.